Listed here are 13 T cell receptor beta chains from one sample, sequenced in a study of cytomegalovirus exposure and HLA in healthy donors. 13 Jbeta primers and 60 Vbeta primers were used for the PCR. The assay was immunoSEQ multiplex PCR, and TCRdb's table has in-frame clones only and misses some. The sample lists approximately 130,000 clones; 75% were seen once. The sample consisted of PBMCs. The receptors stem from a man younger than 40 in good health and CMV-seronegative.

This clone was seen only once. The chain joins TRBV7-2 to TRBJ2-7; 8 bases fit TRBD2. Germline-derived CDR1 and CDR2 are SGHTA and FQGNSA. The CDR3 length is 14 residues. J was trimmed by 2 bases and V by 6 bases; bases with no gene match: 6. The CDR3 protein is CASRPQGLAYEQYF. The CDR3 DNA reads TGTGCCAGCAGACCTCAGGGACTAGCCTACGAGCAGTACTTC.

Note on this clone: This specimen includes other DNA sequences encoding the same CDR3. V and J are TRBV6-5 and TRBJ2-5; D is perhaps TRBD1 (5 bases). This CDR3 is 12 amino acids long. In germline, CDR1 is MNHEY, CDR2 SVGAGI. V was trimmed by 5 bases and J by 5 bases, leaving 9 bases between them. The CDR3 DNA sequence: TGTGCCAGCAGTCCAGGGAAGGAGACCCAGTACTTC. It is translated as CASSPGKETQYF.

This chain connects TRBV5-1 to TRBJ2-5, with TRBD1 matching over 7 bases. The V and J ends lost 4 bases and 0 bases, in that order; junction bases with no gene match: 6. Germline lookup yields CDR1 SGHRS and CDR2 YFSETQ. This CDR3 region has 15 residues. The CDR3 reads CASSPGQTYQETQYF. As DNA, the CDR3 is TGCGCCAGCAGCCCGGGACAGACGTACCAAGAGACCCAGTACTTC.

This clone appeared once. The V and J genes are TRBV7-2 and TRBJ2-1, with 14 bases fitting TRBD2. Losses at the gene ends were 5 bases for V and 12 bases for J; bases not matched to a gene: 9. The germline V gene has CDR1 SGHTA and CDR2 FQGNSA. The CDR3 is 15 amino acids. DNA of the CDR3: TGTGCCAGCAGCGTCGCCGGGACTAGCGGGAGATCGCAGTTCTTC. It encodes CASSVAGTSGRSQFF.

This clone showed up just a few times. The rearrangement joins TRBV11-2 to TRBJ2-1; 7 bases align to TRBD2. Per the germline V gene, CDR1 is SGHAT and CDR2 is FQNNGV. This CDR3 is built from 16 residues. V shed 5 bases and J 9 bases; nucleotides not matched to a gene: 16. CDR3 coding DNA: TGTGCCAGCAGCCTGCCTAGCGGTTTCGCTACGAGTGAGCAGTTCTTC. This sequence encodes CASSLPSGFATSEQFF. Variable domain in full (rest from reference TRBV11-2 and TRBJ2-1): EAGVAQSPRYKIIEKRQSVAFWCNPISGHATLYWYQQILGQGPKLLIQFQNNGVVDDSQLPKDRFSAERLKGVDSTLKIQPAKLEDSAVYLCASSLPSGFATSEQFFGPGTRLTVL.

The chain has TRBV28 and TRBJ2-6, with 8 positions matching TRBD1. This CDR3 region has 18 residues. From germline, CDR1 is MDHEN and CDR2 SYDVKM. The trim removed 7 bases at V and 2 bases at J, leaving 13 bases unmatched. For the CDR3, the DNA is TGTGCCAGCACGGAGGGAGGACAGGGTCAAACTGGGGCCAACGTCCTGACTTTC. This translates into CASTEGGQGQTGANVLTF. The variable domain in full, with the rest retrieved from reference TRBV28 and TRBJ2-6, is DVKVTQSSRYLVKRTGEKVFLECVQDMDHENMFWYRQDPGLGLRLIYFSYDVKMKEKGDIPEGYSVSREKKERFSLILESASTNQTSMYLCASTEGGQGQTGANVLTFGAGSRLTVL.

The CDR3 loop is CASSLAFGTEAFF. CDR3 bases: TGTGCCAGCAGCTTAGCCTTCGGCACTGAAGCTTTCTTT. V gene TRBV7-2 combines with J gene TRBJ1-1; D is uncertain. The CDR3 covers 13 residues. V was cut by 0 bases and J by 4 bases, with 6 bases left in between. The germline V gene has CDR1 SGHTA and CDR2 FQGNSA.

The rearrangement links TRBV7-6 to TRBJ2-6; 10 positions agree with TRBD1. Germline-derived CDR1 and CDR2 are SGHVS and FNYEAQ. V lost 5 bases, J lost 2 bases, and 9 bases stayed unmatched. The CDR3 spans 18 residues. The CDR3 here is CASSQRGTGEAGANVLTF. The CDR3 region has the DNA TGTGCCAGCAGCCAGCGGGGGACAGGGGAGGCTGGGGCCAACGTCCTGACTTTC.

The chain uses TRBV2 and TRBJ1-5, with D uncertain. Trimming cost V 4 bases and J 5 bases, with 9 bases left between them. CDR1 SNHLY and CDR2 FYNNEI come from the germline V gene. CDR3 length equals 13 residues. CDR3 residues: CASSVTDDQPQHF. CDR3 coding DNA: TGTGCCAGCAGTGTAACAGACGATCAGCCCCAGCATTTT.

The rearrangement links TRBV19 to TRBJ2-7; 9 positions match TRBD1. Germline V gene sequence: CDR1 LNHDA, CDR2 SQIVND (reference sequence). V trimming: 5 bases; J trimming: 2 bases; junction bases outside the gene matches: 10. This CDR3 contains 16 residues. CDR3 sequence (DNA): TGTGCCAGTAGTGGAGCAGCCGGGACAGGGACCTACGAGCAGTACTTC. Its translation is CASSGAAGTGTYEQYF.

The chain combines TRBV27 with TRBJ1-5; possibly TRBD1 for D (6 bases). The germline V gene has CDR1 MNHEY and CDR2 SMNVEV (reference sequence). The CDR3 has 15 residues. Trimming cost V 2 bases and J 6 bases, with 14 bases left between them. The CDR3 loop reads CASSLQGQESQPQHF. The CDR3 bases are TGTGCCAGCAGTTTACAGGGGCAAGAAAGTCAGCCCCAGCATTTT.

This clone has a handful of counts. The chain uses TRBV7-9 and TRBJ1-5; D is uncertain. Germline V lookup: CDR1 SEHNR, CDR2 FQNEAQ (reference sequence). The germline V and J ends were trimmed by 0 bases and 2 bases, with 11 bases remaining between them. This CDR3 comprises 16 residues. The DNA of the CDR3 is TGTGCCAGCAGCTTAGCGTTGGGCGGGGGCAATCAGCCCCAGCATTTT. It yields the protein CASSLALGGGNQPQHF.

The V gene is TRBV20-1, the J gene TRBJ1-2; D may be TRBD1 (5 bases). The germline gives CDR1 DFQATT, CDR2 SNEGSKA (reference sequence). The CDR3 is 10 residues long. Trimming cost V 8 bases and J 4 bases, with 8 bases left between them. CDR3 bases: TGCAGTACCGACAGCTATGGCTACACCTTC. Protein: CSTDSYGYTF.